The subject of this entry is one TCR beta chain. No antigen is known for it. Base qualities are not at hand, and no much larger clone is one base apart. A second Seattle source provided samples from volunteer blood donors who had recovered from COVID-19. The collaborating institutions used their own protocols to collect whole blood in K2EDTA tubes. For TCRbeta analysis, collaborators shipped samples in one of three forms: frozen whole blood, isolated PBMCs, or DNA extracted from either of those sample types. This entry comes from a study of blood T cell repertoires in COVID-19 (dated by TCRdb to 2020 to 2022). About the study as a whole: Samples covering the acute and convalescent phases of COVID-19 were provided by collaborators in the United States, Italy and Spain. Where HLA class I and class II types were available, the types were taken from metadata supplied by the sample provider, not from assay-based typing. The prospective study material was composed of cDNA or gDNA derived from T cells, B-cell-depleted T cells, or PBMCs. The repertoires were made available in a free public database intended to serve as a resource for research on the immune response to SARS-CoV-2. Samples were obtained from the ongoing ImmuneRACE study (first 160 participants) and from about 1,300 subjects provided by 6 global collaborators. A de-identified subject ID, COVID-19 status, age in years and sex were almost always included in the sample metadata. The dataset comprised deeply sampled blood TCRbeta repertoires from subjects exposed to, actively infected with, or recovered from COVID-19.

The immunoSEQ Assay, a bias-controlled multiplex PCR, was used to amplify TCRbeta CDR3 regions from genomic DNA. The study's own analysis went as follows. Within the assay, amplification of reference gene primers was used to estimate how many nucleated cells each sample contained. To quantify the absolute abundance of each unique TCRbeta CDR3 rearrangement, sequence reads were collapsed and filtered. For each sample, productive Simpson clonality was calculated as the square root of Simpson's diversity index across productive rearrangements. TCRdb stores this immuneACCESS table with in-frame sequences only. Part of the clones is absent; in the studies checked, under half of the shortfall reflects unresolved V genes, and no reason is known for the rest. V, J and clone size are taken as reported in that table, and D and trimming were inferred from the DNA itself. The sample data list some 290,000 clones, and about nine tenths of these were observed just once. Over 2% of the sample is taken by the ten largest.

The study at large found these results: How much clinical and demographic metadata was included differed by source and by participant, and the metadata was provided uncurated.

Sequencing used peripheral blood. The sequence came from a woman aged 45-65 years who had recovered from COVID-19.

The DNA sequence is as follows: TGTGCCAGTAGCCCGGGTCTATCCGGGACAGTCTCTGGAAACACCATATATTTT. Translated, it reads CASSPGLSGTVSGNTIYF. The V gene is TRBV19 and the J gene is TRBJ1-3, with 7 bases matching TRBD1. V is cut back by 6 bases and J by 0 bases, with 14 bases in the junction unmatched. Per the germline V gene (reference sequence), LNHDA is the CDR1 and SQIVND is the CDR2. The CDR3 sequence holds 18 residues, the cysteine and phenylalanine included. The read is trimmed to its CDR3 DNA, 54 bases read in frame from base 1.